This is a list of T cell receptor beta chains from one sample in a study of blood T cell repertoires in COVID-19. Only in-frame clones appear in the TCRdb table, and some are missing; sequencing was by immunoSEQ multiplex PCR. The data show about 140,000 clones, 60% to 80% seen once. The sequenced sample consisted of peripheral blood. The receptors were sampled from a man aged 60 to 75 who had recovered from COVID-19. Both conserved end residues are part of each CDR3. Fields, in order: V gene, D gene, CDR3 length, J gene, clone size, CDR3 protein, CDR3 DNA. A D gene is named only where the DNA matches it firmly. Size tells how often a clone was seen (once, few, many) or the class of an expanded clone, and some rows leave it out.

TRBV18,.,14,TRBJ1-3,few,CASSPIQSGNTIYF,TGTGCCAGCTCACCGATACAGTCTGGAAACACCATATATTTT
TRBV6-2/TRBV6-3,.,16,TRBJ2-7,.,CASSFAPHGSPYEQYF,TGTGCCAGCAGTTTTGCCCCCCACGGGAGTCCCTACGAGCAGTACTTC
TRBV7-3,.,15,TRBJ1-1,.,CASSLGGGRYTEAFF,TGTGCCAGCAGCTTAGGCGGGGGTCGCTACACTGAAGCTTTCTTT
TRBV5-4,TRBD1,15,TRBJ1-2,.,CASSLPGQGGYGYTF,TGTGCCAGCAGCCTTCCGGGACAGGGTGGGTATGGCTACACCTTC
TRBV5-1,TRBD2,13,TRBJ2-7,.,CASSRGTGGEQYF,TGCGCCAGCAGCCGGGGGACGGGGGGCGAGCAGTACTTC
TRBV6-2/TRBV6-3,TRBD2,17,TRBJ2-3,.,CASSPLKSGGATDTQYF,TGTGCCAGCAGCCCCTTGAAGAGCGGGGGGGCCACAGATACGCAGTATTTT
TRBV27,.,13,TRBJ1-3,.,CASSLGQGNTIYF,TGTGCCAGCAGTCTAGGCCAGGGAAACACCATATATTTT
TRBV5-1,TRBD1,16,TRBJ2-3,.,CASSIGQGAVTDTQYF,TGCGCCAGCAGCATCGGACAGGGGGCTGTCACAGATACGCAGTATTTT
TRBV9,TRBD1,18,TRBJ2-6,few,CASSLRTGFSSGANVLTF,TGTGCCAGCAGCTTGAGGACAGGGTTTAGCTCTGGGGCCAACGTCCTGACTTTC
TRBV2,.,13,TRBJ2-7,few,CASSETKAYEQYF,TGTGCCAGCAGTGAAACTAAGGCCTACGAGCAGTACTTC
TRBV25-1,.,14,TRBJ2-2,.,CASSEPRVTGELFF,TGTGCCAGCAGTGAACCGCGGGTCACCGGGGAGCTGTTTTTT
TRBV7-2,TRBD2,15,TRBJ2-1,.,CASSLVTSGGGEQFF,TGTGCCAGCAGCTTGGTGACTAGCGGGGGTGGTGAGCAGTTCTTC
TRBV4-3,.,12,TRBJ2-3,.,CASSQHGDTQYF,TGCGCCAGCAGCCAACACGGGGATACGCAGTATTTT
TRBV28,TRBD2,14,TRBJ2-3,.,CASMGLAGQGTQYF,TGTGCCAGCATGGGGCTAGCGGGGCAAGGTACGCAGTATTTT
TRBV13,TRBD1,16,TRBJ2-1,.,CASSFVGQGPYNEQFF,TGTGCCAGCAGCTTTGTTGGACAGGGCCCCTACAATGAGCAGTTCTTC
TRBV5-6,.,14,TRBJ1-1,.,CASSFPGVGTEAFF,TGTGCCAGCAGCTTCCCCGGGGTTGGCACTGAAGCTTTCTTT
TRBV25-1,.,16,TRBJ2-7,.,CASSDGRGGSAPEQYF,TGTGCCAGCAGTGATGGGAGGGGGGGGAGTGCCCCCGAGCAGTACTTC
TRBV6-1,TRBD1,17,TRBJ1-1,.,CASSDGTGKYPITEAFF,TGTGCCAGCAGTGACGGGACAGGGAAGTACCCGATCACTGAAGCTTTCTTT
TRBV9,TRBD1,14,TRBJ2-3,.,CASSLGQGSDTQYF,TGTGCCAGCAGCCTGGGACAGGGGTCAGATACGCAGTATTTT
TRBV4-1,.,14,TRBJ1-2,.,CASSQPGEGYGYTF,TGCGCCAGCAGCCAACCGGGGGAGGGGTATGGCTACACCTTC
TRBV5-5,.,15,TRBJ2-7,.,CASSLEIAGASGQYF,TGTGCCAGCAGCTTGGAGATAGCAGGGGCCTCAGGGCAGTACTTC
TRBV9,.,15,TRBJ2-1,.,CASSVAGESYNEQFF,TGTGCCAGCAGCGTAGCGGGTGAATCCTACAATGAGCAGTTCTTC
TRBV5-5,.,15,TRBJ1-5,.,CASSFDSRSNQPQHF,TGTGCCAGCAGCTTCGACAGTCGTAGCAATCAGCCCCAGCATTTT
TRBV19,.,16,TRBJ1-1,.,CASSQGLLSVGTEAFF,TGTGCCAGTAGCCAGGGTTTGCTTTCCGTGGGCACTGAAGCTTTCTTT
TRBV7-2,TRBD1,14,TRBJ1-1,.,CASSKPRQGTEAFF,TGTGCCAGCAGCAAACCCAGACAGGGGACTGAAGCTTTCTTT
TRBV7-2,.,13,TRBJ1-1,.,CASSLEAWTEAFF,TGTGCCAGCAGCTTAGAAGCGTGGACTGAAGCTTTCTTT
TRBV7-9,TRBD2,14,TRBJ2-2,medium-sized,CAGREGLNTGELFF,TGTGCCGGACGGGAGGGCCTAAACACCGGGGAGCTGTTTTTT
TRBV3-1/TRBV3-2,TRBD1,16,TRBJ2-7,.,CASSQDRGTGWAEQYF,TGTGCCAGCAGCCAAGATCGCGGGACAGGCTGGGCCGAGCAGTACTTC
TRBV7-9,.,15,TRBJ1-4,once,CASSLDTATNEKLFF,TGTGCCAGCAGCTTAGACACAGCAACTAATGAAAAACTGTTTTTT
TRBV6-5,.,15,TRBJ1-6,.,CASSTTKRGFSPLHF,TGTGCCAGCAGCACGACGAAACGGGGATTTTCACCCCTCCACTTT
TRBV7-7,TRBD1,15,TRBJ2-7,.,CASSEVGQGPYEQYF,TGTGCTAGCAGCGAAGTGGGACAGGGGCCCTACGAGCAGTACTTC
TRBV9,.,15,TRBJ1-6,.,CASSASWRGDSPLHF,TGTGCCAGCAGCGCTAGTTGGAGGGGAGATTCACCCCTCCACTTT